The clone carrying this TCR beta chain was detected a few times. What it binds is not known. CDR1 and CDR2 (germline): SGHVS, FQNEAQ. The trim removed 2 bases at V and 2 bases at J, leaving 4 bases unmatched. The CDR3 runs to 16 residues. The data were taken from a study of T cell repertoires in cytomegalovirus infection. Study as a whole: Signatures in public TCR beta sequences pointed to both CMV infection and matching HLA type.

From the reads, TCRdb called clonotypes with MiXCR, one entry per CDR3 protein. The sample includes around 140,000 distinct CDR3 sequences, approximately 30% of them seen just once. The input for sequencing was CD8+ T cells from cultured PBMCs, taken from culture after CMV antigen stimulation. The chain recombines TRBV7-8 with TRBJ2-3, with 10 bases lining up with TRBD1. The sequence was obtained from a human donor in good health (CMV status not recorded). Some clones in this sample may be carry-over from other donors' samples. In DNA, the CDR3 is TGTGCCAGCAGCTTATCCGGGACAGGGGCCACAGATACGCAGTATTTT. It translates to CASSLSGTGATDTQYF.